This T cell receptor (beta chain) is drawn from a study of T cell changes during pregnancy in multiple sclerosis. This CDR3 contains 14 residues. The V segment lost 3 bases and the J segment 10 bases; nucleotides outside the gene matches: 10. CDR1 is GTSNPN and CDR2 is SVGIG in the germline V gene (reference sequence). Generated by immunoSEQ multiplex PCR, the TCRdb table keeps only in-frame clones and is missing some. The top ten hold less than 4% of the sample, which has about 69,000 clones, less than 90% seen once. This TCR came from a female donor with multiple sclerosis, enrolled in a pregnancy study. This material consisted of peripheral blood, taken before pregnancy. This rearrangement joins TRBV30 to TRBJ1-4, with TRBD1 identical over 8 bases. Written as DNA, the CDR3 is TGTGCCTGGAGAGGAGGACAGGGAGCGGGAAAACTGTTTTTT. It encodes CAWRGGQGAGKLFF.